The 16 T cell receptor beta chains listed next were all sequenced from one sample in a study of low-dose radiotherapy and immunotherapy resistance in tumors. Time point of the sample: before trial treatment. Both TCRalpha and TCRbeta chains were reverse transcribed with V-gene-specific primers. TCR amplification used 20 PCR cycles, a constant-region primer and a V-primer adapter. TCRdb recomputed calls from the reads with MiXCR, one row per CDR3 protein. The repertoire holds 55,000 to 65,000 distinct CDR3 sequences, with approximately 26% as singletons. The starting material was PBMCs, obtained before treatment. The receptors originated from a male donor with rectosigmoid adenocarcinoma.

The chain employs TRBV4-2 and TRBJ2-7; 8 bases fit TRBD1. The CDR3 totals 14 residues. The germline CDR1 and CDR2 sequences are LGHNA and YNFKEQ. J gave up 6 bases and V 3 bases, and 7 bases lay outside the gene matches. CDR3 region: CASSQAGTGSEQYF. In DNA, the CDR3 is TGTGCCAGCAGCCAGGCGGGGACAGGATCCGAGCAGTACTTC.

In regard to this clonotype: The CDR3 ends on some other residue instead of the conserved phenylalanine or tryptophan, so this is likely a read error. The DNA is omitted, as the CDR3 cannot be located on it reliably, and the CDR3 follows TCRdb's listing. The V gene is TRBV6-2 or TRBV6-3, the J gene TRBJ1-5; the D segment call TRBD1 is taken from the table without a DNA check. The CDR3 spans 16 amino acids, including both terminal residues. Per germline, CDR1 MNHEY and CDR2 SVGEGT. The CDR3 loop is CASSQEAGTGEFSPSI.

In its sample, this clonotype was seen many times. CDR3 protein: CASSLTQGRQPQHF. DNA for the CDR3: TGTGCCAGCAGTTTAACACAGGGACGTCAGCCCCAGCATTTT. J is TRBJ1-5 and V is TRBV28; tentatively, D is TRBD1 (6 bases). Germline V gives CDR1 MDHEN, CDR2 SYDVKM. CDR3 length: 14 amino acids. The V gene lost 2 bases and the J gene lost 6 bases, with 11 bases spanning the gap.

This clonotype came up many times. The chain joins TRBV28 to TRBJ1-3, with a tentative D call TRBD1 (5 bases). This CDR3 contains 14 residues. The V gene lost 6 bases and the J gene lost 2 bases, with 11 bases spanning the gap. Germline CDR1 is MDHEN and CDR2 is SYDVKM. CDR3 loop: CASSPGGAGNTIYF. The DNA for the CDR3 is TGTGCCAGCAGCCCCGGGGGGGCTGGAAACACCATATATTTT.

This clonotype came up many times. This sequence joins TRBV2 and TRBJ2-3; TRBD2 is a possible D gene (6 bases). The CDR3 consists of 15 residues. Germline V gives CDR1 SNHLY, CDR2 FYNNEI. V was cut by 5 bases and J by 2 bases, with 14 bases left in between. Here the CDR3 DNA reads TGTGCCAGCAGTCGCCAGGGACTCCACACAGATACGCAGTATTTT. Residues: CASSRQGLHTDTQYF.

This clonotype appeared many times. The chain uses TRBV12-3 or TRBV12-4 and TRBJ1-5; tentatively, D is TRBD1 (6 bases). V lost 2 bases, J lost 4 bases, and 12 bases lay in between. The CDR3 is 15 amino acids. The CDR3 DNA is TGTGCCAGCAGTTTATATTGGGGGGCGAATCAGCCCCAGCATTTT. Translation gives CASSLYWGANQPQHF.

The chain links TRBV27 to TRBJ2-2, with 8 bases aligning to TRBD1. Germline V gives CDR1 MNHEY, CDR2 SMNVEV (reference sequence). The CDR3 has 14 residues. Unmatched junction bases numbered 5, after V lost 8 bases and J lost 3 bases. CDR3 sequence (DNA): TGTGCCAGCCGGACAGGGTCCGACACCGGGGAGCTGTTTTTT. It specifies CASRTGSDTGELFF.

This clonotype was counted ten times or more. V gene TRBV28 combines with J gene TRBJ1-1; D remains ambiguous. Germline CDR1 reads MDHEN; CDR2 reads SYDVKM. There are 11 residues in the CDR3. The V end lost 5 bases, the J end lost 11 bases, and 12 bases lay between the germline ends. This CDR3 is CASSIGITAFF. The CDR3 DNA follows: TGTGCCAGCAGTATTGGGATTACGGCTTTCTTT.

As for this clonotype: A single base is all that separates this from a far larger clone, so a read error is likely. The genes are TRBV12-3 or TRBV12-4 and TRBJ1-2; 7 nucleotides align to TRBD1. V lost 7 bases and J lost 8; bases outside the gene matches: 13. The CDR3 contains 14 residues. CDR3: CASTPTTGRSGYTF. The CDR3 coding sequence is TGTGCCAGCACCCCAACGACAGGGCGCAGCGGCTACACCTTC.

This clonotype was recorded at least ten times. One end of the junction fails to match germline, which may point to a read error. The V gene is TRBV4-1, the J gene TRBJ2-1; TRBD2 agrees at 8 bases. Germline V gene sequence: CDR1 MGHRA, CDR2 YSYEKL. This CDR3 is built from 16 residues. CDR3 coding DNA: TGTGCCAGCAGCCAAGCCACTCGCGGGAGGTACAATGAGCAGTTCTTC. Translating it yields CASSQATRGRYNEQFF.

This chain joins TRBV12-3 or TRBV12-4 and TRBJ1-5; 10 bases are shared with TRBD1. The CDR3 covers 14 residues. The V segment lost 5 bases and the J segment 9 bases; nucleotides outside the gene matches: 7. This CDR3 is CASSGGQGDLPQHF. The CDR3, as DNA: TGTGCCAGCAGTGGCGGACAGGGGGACTTGCCCCAGCATTTT.

The J gene is TRBJ2-1, the V gene TRBV20-1; 13 positions agree with TRBD2. The CDR3 runs 19 residues. V gave up 1 base and J gave up 1 base; unmatched junction bases: 10. Per germline, CDR1 DFQATT and CDR2 SNEGSKA (reference sequence). In DNA form, the CDR3 reads TGCAGTGCTAGAGTGGGCGGGACTAGCGGGAAGTTATCCTACAATGAGCAGTTCTTC. Translated: CSARVGGTSGKLSYNEQFF.

This clonotype was found many times. The rearrangement links TRBV12-3 or TRBV12-4 to TRBJ2-6; no clear D gene. The V end lost 4 bases, the J end lost 0 bases, and 10 bases lay between the germline ends. CDR3 length equals 16 residues. CDR3 nucleotide sequence: TGTGCCAGCAGTTCGCCGTCCGTCTCTGGGGCCAACGTCCTGACTTTC. Translation: CASSSPSVSGANVLTF.

This clonotype has a count of ten or more. The rearrangement links TRBV7-9 to TRBJ2-7; D might be TRBD1 (6 bases). The CDR3 spans 14 residues. Germline V CDR1 and CDR2: SEHNR, FQNEAQ (reference sequence). With 5 bases removed from V and 7 bases from J, the gap between germline ends came to 18 bases. The CDR3 region is CASSPGTLRAEQYF. DNA of the CDR3: TGTGCCAGCAGCCCGGGGACACTTAGGGCGGAGCAGTACTTC.

A note on this clonotype: Because the CDR3's place on the DNA is in doubt, the DNA is left out and the CDR3 is given as listed by TCRdb. This chain connects TRBV5-1 to TRBJ1-4. Germline values: CDR1 SGHRS, CDR2 YFSETQ. Both ends counted, the CDR3 spans 15 residues. The CDR3 protein is CASSLTSLAEKLFFF.

In its sample, this clonotype was seen many times. The V gene is TRBV30, the J gene TRBJ1-1, with TRBD1 identical over 7 bases. CDR3 length: 12 residues. Germline V gene data show CDR1 as GTSNPN and CDR2 as SVGIG (reference sequence). Unmatched junction bases numbered 5, after V lost 4 bases and J lost 6 bases. The CDR3 here is CAWIQDRAEAFF. The CDR3, as DNA: TGTGCCTGGATTCAAGACAGGGCTGAAGCTTTCTTT.